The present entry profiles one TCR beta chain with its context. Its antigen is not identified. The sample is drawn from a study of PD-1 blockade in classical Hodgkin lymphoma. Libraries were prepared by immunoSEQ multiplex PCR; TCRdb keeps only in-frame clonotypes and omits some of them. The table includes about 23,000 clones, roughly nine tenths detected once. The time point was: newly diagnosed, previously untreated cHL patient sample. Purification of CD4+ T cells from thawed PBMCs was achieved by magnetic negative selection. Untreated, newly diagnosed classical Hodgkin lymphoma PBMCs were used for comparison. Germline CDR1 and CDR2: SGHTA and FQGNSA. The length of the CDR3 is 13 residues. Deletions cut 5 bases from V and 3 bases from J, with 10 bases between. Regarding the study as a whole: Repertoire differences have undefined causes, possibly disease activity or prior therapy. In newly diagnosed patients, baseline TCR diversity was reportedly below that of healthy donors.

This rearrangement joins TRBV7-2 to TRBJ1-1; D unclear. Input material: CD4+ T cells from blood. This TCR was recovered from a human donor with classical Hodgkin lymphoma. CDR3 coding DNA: TGTGCCAGCAGCCAATCGTATTACACTGAAGCTTTCTTT. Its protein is CASSQSYYTEAFF.